This T cell receptor (beta chain) was recorded in a study of cytomegalovirus exposure and HLA in healthy donors. V gave up 0 bases and J gave up 5 bases; unmatched junction bases: 9. Germline CDR1 is SGDLS and CDR2 is YYNGEE. The CDR3 runs 17 residues. Assay used: immunoSEQ multiplex PCR; TCRdb lists only in-frame clones, some missing. Among more than 250,000 clones listed, more than 80% were seen once. Sequencing was performed on PBMCs. This clonotype was obtained from a woman aged 18-29 years in good health and CMV-seronegative. This chain connects TRBV9 to TRBJ2-2, with TRBD2 matching 8 bases. CDR3 region: CASSVGPPGRATGELFF. The CDR3 DNA reads as TGTGCCAGCAGCGTAGGTCCCCCCGGGAGGGCAACCGGGGAGCTGTTTTTT. The full variable domain, rest sourced from reference TRBV9 and TRBJ2-2, is DSGVTQTPKHLITATGQRVTLRCSPRSGDLSVYWYQQSLDQGLQFLIQYYNGEERAKGNILERFSAQQFPDLHSELNLSSLELGDSALYFCASSVGPPGRATGELFFGEGSRLTVL.